This T cell receptor (beta chain) was sequenced during a study of T cells in Graves' hyperthyroidism and ophthalmopathy. Trimming pared 4 bases from V and 6 bases from J, leaving 31 bases between. The CDR3 contains 20 residues. From germline, CDR1 is SGHVS and CDR2 FQNEAQ. From RNA transcripts, TCR beta CDR3 regions were amplified. Using the HTBI primer set, a first-round RT-PCR was run on the TCR CDR3. TCRdb itself ran the multiplex PCR reads through MiXCR, one entry per CDR3 protein. The repertoire consists of nearly 600,000 distinct CDR3 sequences, with 13% to 15% occurring once and the leading ten covering around 7%.

The source is a woman younger than 35 with Graves' ophthalmopathy. The chain has TRBV7-8 and TRBJ1-3; D may be TRBD1 (5 bases). Sequencing used blood. CDR3 loop: CASSSSRYPRGGRAENTIYF. As DNA, the CDR3 is TGTGCCAGCAGCTCTTCACGATACCCGCGGGGCGGCCGGGCGGAAAACACCATATATTTT.